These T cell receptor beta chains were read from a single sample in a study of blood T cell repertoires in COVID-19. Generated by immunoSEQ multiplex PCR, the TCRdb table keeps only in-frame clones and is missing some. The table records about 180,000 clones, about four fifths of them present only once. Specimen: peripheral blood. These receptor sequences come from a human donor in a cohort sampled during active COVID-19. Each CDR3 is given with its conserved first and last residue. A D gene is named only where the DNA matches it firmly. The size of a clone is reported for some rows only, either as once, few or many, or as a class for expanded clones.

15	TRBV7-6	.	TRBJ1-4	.	CASSLGGQVEEKLFF	TGTGCCAGCAGCTTAGGGGGCCAGGTGGAGGAAAAACTGTTTTTT
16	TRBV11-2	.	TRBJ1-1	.	CASSPMGGVRNTEAFF	TGTGCCAGCAGCCCCATGGGAGGGGTTCGGAACACTGAAGCTTTCTTT
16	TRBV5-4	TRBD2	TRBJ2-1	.	CASSHPSGGAVDEQFF	TGTGCCAGCAGCCACCCCAGCGGGGGGGCCGTAGATGAGCAGTTCTTC
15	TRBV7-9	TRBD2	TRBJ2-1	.	CASSPSGGARNEQFF	TGTGCCAGCAGCCCAAGCGGGGGGGCTAGGAATGAGCAGTTCTTC
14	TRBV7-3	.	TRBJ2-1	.	CASSLVSRADPQFF	TGTGCCAGCAGCTTAGTATCCAGGGCTGACCCGCAGTTCTTC
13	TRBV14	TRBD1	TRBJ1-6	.	CASSRDRGSPLHF	TGTGCCAGCAGCCGGGACAGGGGTTCACCCCTCCACTTT
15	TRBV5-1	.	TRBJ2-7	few	CASSLVRGSTYEQYF	TGCGCCAGCAGCTTGGTTCGGGGTTCGACCTACGAGCAGTACTTC
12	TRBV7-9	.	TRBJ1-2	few	CASSLERLGYTF	TGTGCCAGCAGCTTAGAGCGGCTCGGCTACACCTTC
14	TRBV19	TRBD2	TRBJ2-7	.	CASSMQRGRYEQYF	TGTGCCAGTAGTATGCAGCGGGGGAGGTACGAGCAGTACTTC
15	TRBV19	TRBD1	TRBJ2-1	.	CASSILDRGDGEQFF	TGTGCCAGTAGTATATTGGACAGGGGAGACGGTGAGCAGTTCTTC
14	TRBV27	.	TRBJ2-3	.	CASSFHQTADTQYF	TGTGCCAGCAGTTTCCACCAGACTGCAGATACGCAGTATTTT